These 18 T cell receptor beta chains share one sample of origin, sequenced in a study of regulatory T cells in long-lasting Graves disease. The time point: newly diagnosed GD, antithyroid drugs for less than 3 months. Making the TCR library involved RNA that had been extracted from PBMCs. Building the TCR beta libraries relied on iRepertoire HTBI primers, and CDR3 regions underwent Arm-PCR. TCRdb re-called the multiplex PCR reads with MiXCR, one entry per CDR3 protein. Here the sample spans a few hundred thousand distinct CDR3 sequences, less than 15% being singletons. These data were also filed under a second study, of T cells in Graves' hyperthyroidism and ophthalmopathy.

The starting material was peripheral blood mononuclear cells (PBMCs), obtained at new diagnosis, from a patient treated with antithyroid drugs. The receptors were gathered from a man aged 30 to 45 with Graves disease.

This clonotype has ten or more counts. This rearrangement joins TRBV12-3 or TRBV12-4 to TRBJ1-3, with D tentatively TRBD1 (6 bases). V was trimmed by 4 bases and J by 0 bases, leaving 10 bases between them. The CDR3 has 15 amino acids. The DNA for the CDR3 is TGTGCCAGCAGTTGGGACAAAGTCTCTGGAAACACCATATATTTT. Its protein product is CASSWDKVSGNTIYF.

The chain links TRBV29-1 to TRBJ1-2, with D hard to call. The CDR3 totals 13 residues. Germline loops: CDR1 SQVTM, CDR2 ANQGSEA. The chain's CDR3 is CTLRNPPNYGYTF. CDR3 coding DNA: TGCACCCTTCGGAATCCCCCTAACTATGGCTACACCTTC.

CDR3 sequence: CASITGTNTGELFF. The CDR3 region has the DNA TGTGCCAGCATTACCGGGACGAACACCGGGGAGCTGTTTTTT. The V call is TRBV6-1, the J call TRBJ2-2; tentative D call: TRBD2 (5 bases). The length of the CDR3 is 14 residues. The V gene's germline CDR1 is MNHNS and CDR2 SASEGT. V dropped 7 bases and J dropped 0 bases, with 9 bases sitting between them.

This clonotype was seen at least ten times. The rearrangement joins TRBV10-1 to TRBJ2-3, with D hard to call. V dropped 4 bases and J dropped 2 bases, with 10 bases sitting between them. The length of the CDR3 is 14 residues. CDR1 and CDR2 (germline): WNHNN, SYGVQD (reference sequence). In DNA form, the CDR3 reads TGCGCCAGCAGTGGTGAGCGCGACACAGATACGCAGTATTTT. Protein product: CASSGERDTDTQYF.

This clonotype was counted many times. The chain recombines TRBV2 with TRBJ2-5; possibly TRBD2 for D (5 bases). This CDR3 is 17 amino acids long. Trimming stripped 1 base from V and 0 bases from J, with 15 bases between. Germline V gives CDR1 SNHLY, CDR2 FYNNEI. CDR3 sequence reads: CASSEDLLSSYQETQYF. In DNA form, the CDR3 reads TGTGCCAGCAGTGAAGACCTCCTATCTAGCTACCAAGAGACCCAGTACTTC.

This clonotype was counted once. J is TRBJ1-3 and V is TRBV5-1; D not resolved. Germline V CDR1 and CDR2: SGHRS, YFSETQ. Trimming removed 2 bases at V and 0 bases at J, with 12 bases between. This CDR3 has 16 amino acids. The CDR3 is CASSFGGFSSGNTIYF. The CDR3 DNA is TGCGCCAGCAGCTTCGGAGGGTTTAGCTCTGGAAACACCATATATTTT.

This clonotype was counted at least ten times. The rearrangement uses TRBV7-8 and TRBJ2-4, with TRBD2 matching 8 bases. Germline trimming cut 5 bases from V and 7 bases from J; bases unmatched to any gene: 13. The CDR3 is 16 amino acids. CDR1 and CDR2 (germline): SGHVS, FQNEAQ. CDR3 protein: CASSPPYGGGSNIQYF. The CDR3 bases are TGTGCCAGCAGCCCACCGTACGGGGGGGGTTCTAACATTCAGTACTTC.

This clonotype has only a few counts. CDR3 coding DNA: TGTGCCAGCAGCGCCGGGAGTTATGGCTACACCTTC. This encodes CASSAGSYGYTF. J is TRBJ1-2 and V is TRBV9; no clear D. This CDR3 is built from 12 residues. Germline CDR1 is SGDLS and CDR2 is YYNGEE. V was trimmed by 3 bases and J by 5 bases, leaving 8 bases between them. Filled out from reference TRBV9 and TRBJ1-2, the complete variable domain reads DSGVTQTPKHLITATGQRVTLRCSPRSGDLSVYWYQQSLDQGLQFLIQYYNGEERAKGNILERFSAQQFPDLHSELNLSSLELGDSALYFCASSAGSYGYTFGSGTRLTVV.

This clonotype was picked up many times. The chain recombines TRBV20-1 with TRBJ2-3; no firm D call. CDR3 length: 14 amino acids. The germline V and J ends were trimmed by 1 base and 2 bases, with 10 bases remaining between them. The germline gives CDR1 DFQATT, CDR2 SNEGSKA (reference sequence). The CDR3 DNA is TGCAGTGCTAGAGCAGGACCCATCACAGATACGCAGTATTTT. This translates into CSARAGPITDTQYF.

This clonotype was counted ten times or more. V usage is TRBV12-3 or TRBV12-4 and J usage is TRBJ2-1; D gene uncertain. The CDR3 length is 16 residues. V was pared by 2 bases and J by 0 bases, with 11 bases between. The CDR3 DNA sequence: TGTGCCAGCAGTTTATCTAGGGCTCACTCCTACAATGAGCAGTTCTTC. This encodes CASSLSRAHSYNEQFF.

This clonotype came up a few times. This rearrangement joins TRBV19 to TRBJ2-2; D perhaps matches TRBD2 (6 bases). There are 12 residues in the CDR3. Germline V lookup: CDR1 LNHDA, CDR2 SQIVND (reference sequence). V was clipped by 10 bases and J by 7 bases, with 13 bases between them. In DNA, the CDR3 is TGTGCCACGAACGGAGGGAACGGGGAGCTGTTTTTT. Amino acid sequence: CATNGGNGELFF.

This clonotype showed up many times. The genes are TRBV5-1 and TRBJ1-1; a weak D match, TRBD1 (6 bases). This CDR3 region has 14 residues. CDR1 and CDR2 from the germline V gene are SGHRS and YFSETQ. Trimming took 3 bases from V and 4 from J, leaving 13 bases between them. This CDR3 reads CASSYWTDRTEAFF. DNA of the CDR3: TGCGCCAGCAGCTACTGGACAGACCGCACTGAAGCTTTCTTT.

This clonotype was detected many times. The rearrangement joins TRBV28 to TRBJ2-7; 8 nucleotides line up with TRBD2. CDR3 length: 16 amino acids. V trimming: 4 bases; J trimming: 0 bases; junction bases outside the gene matches: 8. The V gene's germline CDR1 is MDHEN and CDR2 SYDVKM. The CDR3 here is CASSYTTGTSSYEQYF. The CDR3 DNA is TGTGCCAGCAGTTATACTACCGGGACTAGCTCCTACGAGCAGTACTTC.

This clonotype was seen at least ten times. The J gene is TRBJ2-3, the V gene TRBV11-2; a weak D match, TRBD1 (5 bases). The germline V gene encodes CDR1 SGHAT and CDR2 FQNNGV. The CDR3 is made up of 12 amino acids. Trimming removed 4 bases from V and 6 bases from J, with 8 bases in between. In DNA form, the CDR3 reads TGTGCCAGCAGCTGGGGCCCTGATACGCAGTATTTT. Its protein is CASSWGPDTQYF.

The sample holds many counts of this clonotype. The gene calls are TRBV27 and TRBJ2-3; the D is unclear. CDR1 and CDR2 (germline): MNHEY, SMNVEV (reference sequence). V was clipped by 0 bases and J by 2 bases, with 12 bases between them. The CDR3 length is 16 residues. CDR3: CASSLSYLTHTDTQYF. The CDR3 coding sequence is TGTGCCAGCAGTTTATCGTATCTAACCCACACAGATACGCAGTATTTT.

Many counts were recorded for this clonotype. V and J are TRBV7-2 and TRBJ2-2; the D gene is possibly TRBD1 (6 bases). Trimming left V 5 bases short and J 7 bases short, with 14 bases between. This CDR3 has 14 residues. Germline lookup yields CDR1 SGHTA and CDR2 FQGNSA. CDR3 sequence reads: CASSPRGFVGELFF. CDR3 in DNA: TGTGCCAGCAGCCCCAGGGGTTTCGTCGGGGAGCTGTTTTTT.

This clonotype was detected a few times. This likely stems from a read error, as it lies one base from a far larger clone. The chain links TRBV5-6 to TRBJ2-1, with TRBD2 matching over 7 bases. The V and J ends lost 4 bases and 10 bases, in that order; junction bases with no gene match: 11. The V gene's germline CDR1 is SGHDT and CDR2 YYEEEE. There are 14 residues in the CDR3. CDR3 loop: CASSPDGTNYEQFF. The CDR3 nucleotides are TGTGCCAGCAGCCCCGACGGGACTAACTACGAGCAGTTCTTC.

This chain joins TRBV4-1 and TRBJ2-1; TRBD1 agrees at 8 bases. In germline, CDR1 is MGHRA, CDR2 YSYEKL. Trimming removed 4 bases from V and 8 bases from J; junction bases left unmatched: 13. The CDR3 has 16 residues. The CDR3 DNA reads TGCGCCAGCAGCCGAACCCGGGACAGGAGCCATTATGAGCAGTTCTTC. Translation gives CASSRTRDRSHYEQFF.